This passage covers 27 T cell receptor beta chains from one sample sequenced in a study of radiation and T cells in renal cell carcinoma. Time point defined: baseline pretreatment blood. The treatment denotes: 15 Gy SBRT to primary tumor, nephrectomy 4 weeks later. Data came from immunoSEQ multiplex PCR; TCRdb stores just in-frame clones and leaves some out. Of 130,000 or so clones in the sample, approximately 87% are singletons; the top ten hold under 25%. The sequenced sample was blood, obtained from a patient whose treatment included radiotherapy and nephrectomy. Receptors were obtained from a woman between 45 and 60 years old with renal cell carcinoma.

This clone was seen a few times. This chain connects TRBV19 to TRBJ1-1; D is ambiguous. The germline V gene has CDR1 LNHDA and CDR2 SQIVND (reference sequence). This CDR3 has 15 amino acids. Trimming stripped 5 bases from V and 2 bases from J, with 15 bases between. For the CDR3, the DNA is TGTGCCAGTAGTCTGCACCGGGGAAGAAACACTGAAGCTTTCTTT. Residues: CASSLHRGRNTEAFF.

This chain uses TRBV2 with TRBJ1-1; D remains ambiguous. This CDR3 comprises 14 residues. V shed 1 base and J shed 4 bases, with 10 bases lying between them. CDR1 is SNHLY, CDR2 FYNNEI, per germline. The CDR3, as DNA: TGTGCCAGCAGTGAAGGAGCGGGGTTCACTGAAGCTTTCTTT. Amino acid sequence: CASSEGAGFTEAFF.

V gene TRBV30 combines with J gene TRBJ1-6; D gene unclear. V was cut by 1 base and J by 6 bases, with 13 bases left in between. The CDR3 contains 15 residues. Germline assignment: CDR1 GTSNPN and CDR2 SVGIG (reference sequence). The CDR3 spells CAWSGDWSGNSPLHF. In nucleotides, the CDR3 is TGTGCCTGGAGTGGTGATTGGAGTGGTAATTCACCCCTCCACTTT.

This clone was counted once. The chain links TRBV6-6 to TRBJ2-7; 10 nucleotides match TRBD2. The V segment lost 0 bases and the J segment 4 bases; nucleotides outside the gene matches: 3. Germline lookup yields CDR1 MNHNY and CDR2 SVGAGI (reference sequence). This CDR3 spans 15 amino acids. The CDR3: CASSYSTSGPYEQYF. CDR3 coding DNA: TGTGCCAGCAGTTACTCGACTAGCGGGCCTTACGAGCAGTACTTC.

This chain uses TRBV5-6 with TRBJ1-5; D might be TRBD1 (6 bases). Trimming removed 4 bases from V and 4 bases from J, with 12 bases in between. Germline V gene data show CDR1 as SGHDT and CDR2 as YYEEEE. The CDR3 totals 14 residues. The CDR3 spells CASSQGTLNQPQHF. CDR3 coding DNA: TGTGCCAGCAGCCAGGGGACTCTGAATCAGCCCCAGCATTTT.

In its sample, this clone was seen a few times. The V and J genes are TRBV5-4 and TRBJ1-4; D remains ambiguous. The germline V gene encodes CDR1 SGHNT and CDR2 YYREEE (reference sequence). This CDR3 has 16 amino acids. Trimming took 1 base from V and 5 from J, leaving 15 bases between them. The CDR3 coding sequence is TGTGCCAGCAGCTTGAGAATTGGAGACACAAATGAAAAACTGTTTTTT. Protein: CASSLRIGDTNEKLFF. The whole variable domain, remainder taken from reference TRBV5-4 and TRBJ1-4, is ETGVTQSPTHLIKTRGQQVTLRCSSQSGHNTVSWYQQALGQGPQFIFQYYREEENGRGNFPPRFSGLQFPNYSSELNVNALELDDSALYLCASSLRIGDTNEKLFFGSGTQLSVL.

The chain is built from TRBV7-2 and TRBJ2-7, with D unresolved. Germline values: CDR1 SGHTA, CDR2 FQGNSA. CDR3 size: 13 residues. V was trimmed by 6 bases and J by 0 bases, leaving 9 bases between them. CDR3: CASRDASSYEQYF. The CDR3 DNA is TGTGCCAGCAGGGACGCGAGCTCCTACGAGCAGTACTTC.

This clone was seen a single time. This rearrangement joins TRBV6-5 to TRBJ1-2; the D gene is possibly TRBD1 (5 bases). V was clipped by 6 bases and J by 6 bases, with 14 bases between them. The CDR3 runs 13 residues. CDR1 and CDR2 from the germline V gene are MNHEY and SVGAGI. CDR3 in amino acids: CASRRRGGDGYTF. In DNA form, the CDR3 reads TGTGCCAGCAGACGAAGGGGAGGGGATGGCTACACCTTC.

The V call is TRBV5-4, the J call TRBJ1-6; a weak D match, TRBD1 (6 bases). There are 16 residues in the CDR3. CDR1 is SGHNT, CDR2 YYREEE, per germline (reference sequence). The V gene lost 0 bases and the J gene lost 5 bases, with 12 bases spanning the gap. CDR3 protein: CASSLGQGWNNSPLHF. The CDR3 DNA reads TGTGCCAGCAGCTTGGGCCAGGGGTGGAATAATTCACCCCTCCACTTT.

The CDR3 loop reads CASSLIRGADEKLFF. The CDR3 DNA is TGTGCCAGCAGCCTAATCCGGGGGGCAGATGAAAAACTGTTTTTT. The chain combines TRBV5-6 with TRBJ1-4, with D tentatively TRBD1 (6 bases). This CDR3 is 15 amino acids long. Trimming removed 4 bases at V and 6 bases at J, with 16 bases between. Per the germline V gene, CDR1 is SGHDT and CDR2 is YYEEEE.

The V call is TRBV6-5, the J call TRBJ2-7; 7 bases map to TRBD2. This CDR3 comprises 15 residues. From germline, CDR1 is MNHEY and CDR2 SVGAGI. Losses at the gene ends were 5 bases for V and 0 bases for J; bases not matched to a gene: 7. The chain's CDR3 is CASSRSGTDSYEQYF. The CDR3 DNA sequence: TGTGCCAGCAGTCGAAGCGGGACGGACTCCTACGAGCAGTACTTC.

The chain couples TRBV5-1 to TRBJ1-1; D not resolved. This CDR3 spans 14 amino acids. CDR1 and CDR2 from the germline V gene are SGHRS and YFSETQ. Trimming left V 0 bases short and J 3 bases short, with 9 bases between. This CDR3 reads CASSLDGGDTEAFF. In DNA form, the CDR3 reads TGCGCCAGCAGCTTGGATGGAGGTGACACTGAAGCTTTCTTT.

CDR3 DNA: TGTGCCAGCAGTTACTTGGGCGGATCAACTGAAGCTTTCTTT. It encodes CASSYLGGSTEAFF. The chain combines TRBV6-5 with TRBJ1-1; D remains unclear. The V gene lost 1 base and the J gene lost 5 bases, with 11 bases spanning the gap. Germline V gene sequence: CDR1 MNHEY, CDR2 SVGAGI. This CDR3 contains 14 residues.

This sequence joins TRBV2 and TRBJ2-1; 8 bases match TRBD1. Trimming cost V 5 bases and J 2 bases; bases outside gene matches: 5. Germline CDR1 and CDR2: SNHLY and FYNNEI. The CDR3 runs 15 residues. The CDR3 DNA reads TGTGCCAGCAGTAGGACAGGGAGTGCCTACAATGAGCAGTTCTTC. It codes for CASSRTGSAYNEQFF.

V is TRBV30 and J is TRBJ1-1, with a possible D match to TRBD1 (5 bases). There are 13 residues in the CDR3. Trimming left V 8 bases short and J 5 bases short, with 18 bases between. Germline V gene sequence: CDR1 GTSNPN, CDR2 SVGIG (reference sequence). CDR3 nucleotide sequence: TGTGCCGGGGGTCGTCGGTCCCCAACTGAAGCTTTCTTT. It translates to CAGGRRSPTEAFF.

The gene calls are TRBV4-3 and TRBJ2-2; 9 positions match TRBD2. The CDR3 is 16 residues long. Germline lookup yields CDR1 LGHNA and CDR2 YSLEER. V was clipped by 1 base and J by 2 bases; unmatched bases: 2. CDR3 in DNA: TGCGCCAGCAGCCAAGTAGCGGGGGCCAACACCGGGGAGCTGTTTTTT. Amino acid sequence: CASSQVAGANTGELFF.

The CDR3 loop is CASRMARGEQFF. In DNA form, the CDR3 reads TGTGCCAGCAGGATGGCTCGGGGTGAGCAGTTCTTC. The chain couples TRBV28 to TRBJ2-1, with D possibly matching TRBD2 (5 bases). The germline V gene encodes CDR1 MDHEN and CDR2 SYDVKM. Trimming pared 6 bases from V and 9 bases from J, leaving 12 bases between. The CDR3 has 12 amino acids.

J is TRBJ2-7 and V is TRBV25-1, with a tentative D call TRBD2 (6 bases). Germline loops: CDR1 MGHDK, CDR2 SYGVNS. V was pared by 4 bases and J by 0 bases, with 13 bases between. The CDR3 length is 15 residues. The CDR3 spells CASSGPGLGSYEQYF. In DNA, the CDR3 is TGTGCCAGCAGTGGCCCGGGACTCGGCTCCTACGAGCAGTACTTC.

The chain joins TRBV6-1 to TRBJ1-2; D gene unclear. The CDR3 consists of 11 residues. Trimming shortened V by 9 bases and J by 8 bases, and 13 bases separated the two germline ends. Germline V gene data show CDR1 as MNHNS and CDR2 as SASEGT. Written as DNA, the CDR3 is TGTGCCAGTACTTCGTCATGGGGCTACACCTTC. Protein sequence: CASTSSWGYTF.

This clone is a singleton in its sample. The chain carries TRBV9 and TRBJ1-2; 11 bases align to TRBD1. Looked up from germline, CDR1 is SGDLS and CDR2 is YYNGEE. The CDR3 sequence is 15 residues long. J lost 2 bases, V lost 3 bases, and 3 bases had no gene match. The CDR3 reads CASSAGQGANYGYTF. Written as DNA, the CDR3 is TGTGCCAGCAGCGCTGGACAGGGGGCAAACTATGGCTACACCTTC.

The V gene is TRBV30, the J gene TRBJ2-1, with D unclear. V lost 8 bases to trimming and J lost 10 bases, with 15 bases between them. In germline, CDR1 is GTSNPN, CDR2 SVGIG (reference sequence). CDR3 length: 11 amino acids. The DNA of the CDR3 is TGTGCCCGCGGCCCGATTACCGAGCAGTTCTTC. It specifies CARGPITEQFF.

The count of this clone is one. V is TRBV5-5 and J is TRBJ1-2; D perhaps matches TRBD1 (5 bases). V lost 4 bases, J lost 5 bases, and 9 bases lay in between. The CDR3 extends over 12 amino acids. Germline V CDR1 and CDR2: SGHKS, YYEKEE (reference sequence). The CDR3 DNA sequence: TGTGCCAGCAGCCGGGACGGGTATGGCTACACCTTC. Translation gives CASSRDGYGYTF.

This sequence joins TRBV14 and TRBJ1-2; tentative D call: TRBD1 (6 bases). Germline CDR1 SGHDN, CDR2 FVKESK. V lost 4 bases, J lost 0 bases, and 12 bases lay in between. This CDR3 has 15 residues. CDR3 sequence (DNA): TGTGCCAGCAGCCCCTGGACAGAGACTAACTATGGCTACACCTTC. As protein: CASSPWTETNYGYTF.

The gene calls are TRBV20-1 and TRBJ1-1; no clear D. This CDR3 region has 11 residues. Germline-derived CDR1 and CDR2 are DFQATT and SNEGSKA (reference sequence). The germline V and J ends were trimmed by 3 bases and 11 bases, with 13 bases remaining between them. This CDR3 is CSASILGLAFF. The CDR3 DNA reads TGCAGTGCTAGTATCCTTGGGCTGGCTTTCTTT.

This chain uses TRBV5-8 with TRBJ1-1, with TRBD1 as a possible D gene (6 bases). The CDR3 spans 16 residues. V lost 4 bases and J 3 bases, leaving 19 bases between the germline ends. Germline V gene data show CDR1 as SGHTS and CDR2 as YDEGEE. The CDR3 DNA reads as TGTGCCAGCAGCGCGGCGATTAGGGGGGACGACACTGAAGCTTTCTTT. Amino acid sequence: CASSAAIRGDDTEAFF.

CDR3 in DNA: TGTGCCTGGTCCGGGACCTATGAAGCTTTCTTT. Translating gives CAWSGTYEAFF. V usage is TRBV30 and J usage is TRBJ1-1; TRBD1 is a possible D gene (5 bases). Germline values: CDR1 GTSNPN, CDR2 SVGIG (reference sequence). Trimming removed 5 bases from V and 7 bases from J, with 11 bases in between. The CDR3 runs 11 residues.

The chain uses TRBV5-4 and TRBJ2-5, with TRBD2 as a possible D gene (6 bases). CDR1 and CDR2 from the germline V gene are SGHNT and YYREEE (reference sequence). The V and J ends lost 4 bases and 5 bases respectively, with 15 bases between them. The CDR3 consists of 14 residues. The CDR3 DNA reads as TGTGCCAGCAGCCCCAACCGGGACTCGGAGACCCAGTACTTC. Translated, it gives CASSPNRDSETQYF.